This T cell receptor beta chain was captured in a study of post-analysis software for immune sequencing data. Incorporated into the TCR beta cDNA libraries were unique molecular identifiers, which served to reduce PCR and sequencing biases. A few hundred thousand cDNA molecules came from about 1 to 10 million T cells. Each CDR3 protein is one row after TCRdb ran MiXCR on the PCR reads. The sample carries 750,000 to 950,000 distinct CDR3 sequences, approximately 53% recorded once. V trimming: 6 bases; J trimming: 3 bases; junction bases outside the gene matches: 7. CDR1 is DFQATT, CDR2 SNEGSKA, per germline (reference sequence). The CDR3 loop spans 15 amino acids. Points on this clonotype: The antigen is not known.

Study-wide results and limits: Patients carried several TRBV segments more frequently than controls did, and TRBV5-6, TRBV5-1 and TRBV20-1 were among them. Those samples that were prepared in the same batch co-clustered strongly by F measure.

The V call is TRBV20-1, the J call TRBJ2-7; 14 bases match TRBD2. The source of this sequence is a girl aged 5-17 years with multiple sclerosis. The sequenced sample consisted of blood. For the CDR3, the DNA is TGCAGTGCAGCTACGGGACTAGCGGGAGACTACGAGCAGTACTTC. Amino acid sequence: CSAATGLAGDYEQYF.